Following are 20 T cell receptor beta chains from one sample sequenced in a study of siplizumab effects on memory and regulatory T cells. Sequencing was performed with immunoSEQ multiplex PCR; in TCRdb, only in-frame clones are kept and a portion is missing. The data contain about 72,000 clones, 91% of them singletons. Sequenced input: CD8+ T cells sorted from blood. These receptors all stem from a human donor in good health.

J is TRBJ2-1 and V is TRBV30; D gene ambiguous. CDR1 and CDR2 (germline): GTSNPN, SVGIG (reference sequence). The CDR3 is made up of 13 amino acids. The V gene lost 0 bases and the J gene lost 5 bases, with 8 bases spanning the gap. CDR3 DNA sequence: TGTGCCTGGAGTGTATCCTTCAACAATGAGCAGTTCTTC. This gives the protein CAWSVSFNNEQFF.

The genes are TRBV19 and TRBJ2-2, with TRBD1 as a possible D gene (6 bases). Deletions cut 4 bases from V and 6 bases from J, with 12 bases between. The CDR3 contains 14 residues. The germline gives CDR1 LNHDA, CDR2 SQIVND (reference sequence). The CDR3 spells CASSKQGTAGELFF. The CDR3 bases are TGTGCCAGTAGTAAACAGGGAACCGCCGGGGAGCTGTTTTTT.

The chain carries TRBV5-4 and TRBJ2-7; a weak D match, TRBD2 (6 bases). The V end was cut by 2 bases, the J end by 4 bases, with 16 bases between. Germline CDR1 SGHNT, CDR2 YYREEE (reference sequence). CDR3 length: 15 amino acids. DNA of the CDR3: TGTGCCAGCAGCTTTGAGCGGGTTTCCTTTTACGAGCAGTACTTC. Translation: CASSFERVSFYEQYF.

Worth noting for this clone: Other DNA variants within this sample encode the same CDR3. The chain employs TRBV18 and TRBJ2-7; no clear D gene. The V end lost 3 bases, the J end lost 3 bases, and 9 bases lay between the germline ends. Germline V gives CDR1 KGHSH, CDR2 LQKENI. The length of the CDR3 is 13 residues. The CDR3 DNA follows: TGTGCCAGCTCACCTGGAGCGAGCTACGAGCAGTACTTC. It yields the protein CASSPGASYEQYF.

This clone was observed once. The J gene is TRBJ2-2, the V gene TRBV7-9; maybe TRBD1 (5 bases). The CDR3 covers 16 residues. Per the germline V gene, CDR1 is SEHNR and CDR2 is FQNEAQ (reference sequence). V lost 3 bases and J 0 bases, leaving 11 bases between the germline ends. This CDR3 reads CASSLLETANTGELFF. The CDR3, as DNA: TGTGCCAGCAGCTTGCTGGAGACAGCGAACACCGGGGAGCTGTTTTTT.

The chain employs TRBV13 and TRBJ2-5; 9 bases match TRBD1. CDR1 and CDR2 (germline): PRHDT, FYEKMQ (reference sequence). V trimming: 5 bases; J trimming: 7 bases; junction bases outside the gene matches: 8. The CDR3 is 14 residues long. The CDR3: CASSPRDRVLTQYF. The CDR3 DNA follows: TGTGCCAGCAGCCCCCGGGACAGGGTGTTGACCCAGTACTTC.

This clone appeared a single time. Written as DNA, the CDR3 is TGCGCCAGCAGTTGGGGAAACGAGCAGTACTTC. Encoded protein: CASSWGNEQYF. The V call is TRBV5-1, the J call TRBJ2-7; D is uncertain. Germline V gene lookup returns CDR1 SGHRS and CDR2 YFSETQ. There are 11 residues in the CDR3. With 5 bases removed from V and 5 bases from J, the gap between germline ends came to 8 bases. The full variable domain, with the rest looked up from reference TRBV5-1 and TRBJ2-7, is KAGVTQTPRYLIKTRGQQVTLSCSPISGHRSVSWYQQTPGQGLQFLFEYFSETQRNKGNFPGRFSGRQFSNSRSEMNVSTLELGDSALYLCASSWGNEQYFGPGTRLTVT.

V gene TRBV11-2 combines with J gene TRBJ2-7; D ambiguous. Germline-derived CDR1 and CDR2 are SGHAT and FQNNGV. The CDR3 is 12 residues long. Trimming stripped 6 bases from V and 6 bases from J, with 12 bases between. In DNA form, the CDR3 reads TGTGCCAGCAGTGGTACTCCGGGCGAGCAGTACTTC. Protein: CASSGTPGEQYF.

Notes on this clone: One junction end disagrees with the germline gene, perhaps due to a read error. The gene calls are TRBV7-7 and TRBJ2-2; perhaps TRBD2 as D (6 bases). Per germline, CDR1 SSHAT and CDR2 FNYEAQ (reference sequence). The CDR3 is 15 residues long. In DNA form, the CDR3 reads TGTGCTAGCAGCTTAGCAGGCGGAGGGGCCGGGGAGCTGTTTTTT. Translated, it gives CASSLAGGGAGELFF.

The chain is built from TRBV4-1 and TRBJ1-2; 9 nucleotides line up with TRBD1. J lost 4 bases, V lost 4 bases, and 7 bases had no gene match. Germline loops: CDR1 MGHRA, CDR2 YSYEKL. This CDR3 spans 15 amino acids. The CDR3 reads CASSPGTGFPYGYTF. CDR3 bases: TGCGCCAGCAGCCCCGGGACAGGGTTTCCCTATGGCTACACCTTC.

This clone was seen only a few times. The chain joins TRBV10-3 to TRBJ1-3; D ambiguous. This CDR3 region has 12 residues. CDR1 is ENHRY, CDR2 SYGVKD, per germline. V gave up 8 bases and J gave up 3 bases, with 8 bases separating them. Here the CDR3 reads CAIREDGNTIYF. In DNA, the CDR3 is TGTGCCATCCGGGAGGATGGAAACACCATATATTTT.

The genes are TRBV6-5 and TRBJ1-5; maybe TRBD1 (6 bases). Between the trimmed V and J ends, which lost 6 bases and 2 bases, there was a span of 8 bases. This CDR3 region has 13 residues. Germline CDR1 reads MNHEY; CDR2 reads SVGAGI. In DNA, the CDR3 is TGTGCCAGCAGACAGGGTGGCAATCAGCCCCAGCATTTT. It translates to CASRQGGNQPQHF.

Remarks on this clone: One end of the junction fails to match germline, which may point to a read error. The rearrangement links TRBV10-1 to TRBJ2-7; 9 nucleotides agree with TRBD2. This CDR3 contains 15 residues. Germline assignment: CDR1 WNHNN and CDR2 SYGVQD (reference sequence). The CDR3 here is CASSGAGGPSNEQYF. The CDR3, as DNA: TGCGCCAGCAGTGGAGCGGGAGGCCCCTCCAACGAGCAGTACTTC.

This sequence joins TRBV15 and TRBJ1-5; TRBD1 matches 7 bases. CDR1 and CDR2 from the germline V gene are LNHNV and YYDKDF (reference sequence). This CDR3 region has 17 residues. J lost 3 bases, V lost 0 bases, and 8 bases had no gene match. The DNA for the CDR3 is TGTGCCACCAGCAGAGATTTCGAAGGGGGCTTCAATCAGCCCCAGCATTTT. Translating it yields CATSRDFEGGFNQPQHF.

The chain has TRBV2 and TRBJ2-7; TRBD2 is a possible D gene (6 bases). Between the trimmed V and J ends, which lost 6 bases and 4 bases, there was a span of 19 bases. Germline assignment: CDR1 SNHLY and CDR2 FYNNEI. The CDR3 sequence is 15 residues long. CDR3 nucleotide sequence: TGTGCCAGCAGGACCGAGGGACTGCGGCCATACGAGCAGTACTTC. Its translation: CASRTEGLRPYEQYF.

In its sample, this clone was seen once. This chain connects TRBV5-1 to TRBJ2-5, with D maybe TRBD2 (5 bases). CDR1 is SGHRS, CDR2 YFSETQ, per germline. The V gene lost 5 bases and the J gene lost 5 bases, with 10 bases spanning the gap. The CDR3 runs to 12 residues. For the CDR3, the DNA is TGCGCCAGCAGGGCGGAGGTGGAGACCCAGTACTTC. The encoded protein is CASRAEVETQYF.

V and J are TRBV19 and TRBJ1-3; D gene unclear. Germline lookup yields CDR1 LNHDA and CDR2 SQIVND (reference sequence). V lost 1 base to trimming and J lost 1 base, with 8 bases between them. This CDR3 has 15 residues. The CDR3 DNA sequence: TGTGCCAGTAGTATAGTGGCCGGGTCTGGAAACACCATATATTTT. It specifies CASSIVAGSGNTIYF.

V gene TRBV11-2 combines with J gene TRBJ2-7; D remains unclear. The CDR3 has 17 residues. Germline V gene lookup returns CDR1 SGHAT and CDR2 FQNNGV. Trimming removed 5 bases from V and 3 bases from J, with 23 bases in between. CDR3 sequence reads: CASSPFTPTRLLYEQYF. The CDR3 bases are TGTGCCAGCAGCCCTTTTACACCCACCAGGCTCCTCTACGAGCAGTACTTC.

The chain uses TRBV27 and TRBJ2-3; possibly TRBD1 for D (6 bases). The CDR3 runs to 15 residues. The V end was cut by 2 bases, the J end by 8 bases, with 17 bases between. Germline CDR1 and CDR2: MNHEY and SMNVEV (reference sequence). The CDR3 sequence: CASSLPTGPGSTQYF. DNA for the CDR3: TGTGCCAGCAGTTTACCCACAGGGCCTGGCAGTACGCAGTATTTT.

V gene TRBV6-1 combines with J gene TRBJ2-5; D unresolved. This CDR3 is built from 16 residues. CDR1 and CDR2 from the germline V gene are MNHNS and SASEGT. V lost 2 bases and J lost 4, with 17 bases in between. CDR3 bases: TGTGCCAGCAGTGAACGCCATAGGTATCCCCTAGAGACCCAGTACTTC. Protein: CASSERHRYPLETQYF.